These 5 T cell receptor beta chains were sequenced from one sample in a study of beta chain features in type 1 diabetes. General study results and limits: Significant though moderate, a shortening of TCRB CDR3s appeared in all four CD4+ subsets of Type 1 diabetes patients.

These receptors have no identified antigens. The sequenced template was cDNA made from the entire isolated RNA. Using immunoSEQ multiplex PCR, the repertoire was profiled, and TCRdb retains in-frame clones only, with some absent. The table includes hundreds of thousands of clones, more than 12% detected once. The sequenced material came from naive CD4+ T cells from blood. Source of these receptors: a young man with type 1 diabetes.

This clone occurred a few times. The V gene is TRBV2, the J gene TRBJ2-1; the D is unclear. Germline CDR1 and CDR2: SNHLY and FYNNEI. V lost 3 bases to trimming and J lost 4 bases, with 10 bases between them. The CDR3 loop spans 14 amino acids. DNA for the CDR3: TGTGCCAGCAGTGAGGGCGATGGGTACAATGAGCAGTTCTTC. The encoded protein is CASSEGDGYNEQFF.

The chain couples TRBV29-1 to TRBJ1-1; D is possibly TRBD1 (5 bases). The length of the CDR3 is 12 residues. Germline-derived CDR1 and CDR2 are SQVTM and ANQGSEA. With 6 bases removed from V and 3 bases from J, the gap between germline ends came to 11 bases. CDR3 sequence reads: CSVTMGDTEAFF. CDR3 DNA: TGCAGCGTCACCATGGGGGACACTGAAGCTTTCTTT. The full variable domain, with the rest looked up from reference TRBV29-1 and TRBJ1-1, is SAVISQKPSRDICQRGTSLTIQCQVDSQVTMMFWYRQQPGQSLTLIATANQGSEATYESGFVIDKFPISRPNLTFSTLTVSNMSPEDSSIYLCSVTMGDTEAFFGQGTRLTVV.

The chain employs TRBV10-3 and TRBJ2-7, with 10 bases that match TRBD1. The CDR3 has 14 residues. Germline trimming cut 6 bases from V and 3 bases from J; bases unmatched to any gene: 5. Germline CDR1 and CDR2: ENHRY and SYGVKD. Here the CDR3 reads CAIRGDRGDYEQYF. The DNA for the CDR3 is TGTGCCATCAGGGGGGACAGGGGAGACTACGAGCAGTACTTC.

This clone was detected a few times. The chain couples TRBV6-5 to TRBJ2-1; D ambiguous. CDR3 length equals 15 residues. The V gene's germline CDR1 is MNHEY and CDR2 SVGAGI. V was cut by 5 bases and J by 0 bases, with 11 bases left in between. CDR3 region: CASSPLRASYNEQFF. The CDR3 nucleotides read TGTGCCAGCAGTCCCCTCCGAGCCTCCTACAATGAGCAGTTCTTC.

The chain is built from TRBV25-1 and TRBJ1-1; the D is unclear. Trimming stripped 3 bases from V and 0 bases from J, with 11 bases between. Germline CDR1 is MGHDK and CDR2 is SYGVNS. This CDR3 is built from 15 residues. CDR3 sequence reads: CASSDTAVLNTEAFF. Here the CDR3 DNA reads TGTGCCAGCAGTGATACCGCGGTCCTGAACACTGAAGCTTTCTTT.